A single sample is the source of the 18 T cell receptor beta chains below, sequenced in a study of blood T cell repertoires in COVID-19. Assay: immunoSEQ multiplex PCR; the TCRdb copy retains only in-frame clones and omits some. Here the sample spans 250,000 or so clones, around 89% being singletons. Material for sequencing was peripheral blood. The receptors shown here come from a man aged 25 to 45 with COVID-19, enrolled during active disease.

The chain carries TRBV24-1 and TRBJ1-2; tentative D call: TRBD1 (6 bases). The CDR3 loop spans 12 amino acids. Deletions cut 4 bases from V and 8 bases from J, with 10 bases between. Germline V gene sequence: CDR1 KGHDR, CDR2 SFDVKD. The DNA for the CDR3 is TGTGCCACCAGTGAACAGGGAAACGGCTACACCTTC. Translation: CATSEQGNGYTF.

V is TRBV5-1 and J is TRBJ1-2, with a weak D call TRBD1 (5 bases). The CDR3 consists of 15 residues. Germline V gene data show CDR1 as SGHRS and CDR2 as YFSETQ. Trimming took 1 base from V and 4 from J, leaving 14 bases between them. CDR3 in amino acids: CASSLNAGSGYGYTF. CDR3 sequence (DNA): TGCGCCAGCAGCTTGAATGCAGGGTCGGGCTATGGCTACACCTTC.

V usage is TRBV18 and J usage is TRBJ1-2; a weak D match, TRBD1 (5 bases). Germline V CDR1 and CDR2: KGHSH, LQKENI. V dropped 1 base and J dropped 4 bases, with 13 bases sitting between them. The CDR3 has 15 residues. The DNA of the CDR3 is TGTGCCAGCTCACCACTGACAGAAACATTCTATGGCTACACCTTC. This gives the protein CASSPLTETFYGYTF.

The V gene is TRBV11-2, the J gene TRBJ1-1; a possible D gene is TRBD1 (5 bases). CDR1 is SGHAT and CDR2 is FQNNGV in the germline V gene. The CDR3 has 13 residues. Trimming stripped 4 bases from V and 6 bases from J, with 12 bases between. The CDR3 here is CASSYRRGAEAFF. CDR3 nucleotides: TGTGCCAGCAGCTACCGACGGGGGGCTGAAGCTTTCTTT.

V usage is TRBV12-3 or TRBV12-4 and J usage is TRBJ2-7; D remains ambiguous. Trimming took off 6 bases at V and 3 bases at J, with 6 bases between the two ends. The CDR3 contains 11 residues. This CDR3 is CASSQYYEQYF. DNA of the CDR3: TGTGCCAGCAGCCAGTACTACGAGCAGTACTTC.

The chain couples TRBV7-9 to TRBJ1-2, with TRBD1 as a possible D gene (5 bases). CDR1 is SEHNR, CDR2 FQNEAQ, per germline (reference sequence). V lost 4 bases to trimming and J lost 3 bases, with 9 bases between them. The length of the CDR3 is 13 residues. CDR3 DNA: TGTGCCAGCAGCTGGGGGGTGGACTATGGCTACACCTTC. Protein: CASSWGVDYGYTF.

V and J are TRBV9 and TRBJ2-2, with D possibly being TRBD2 (5 bases). The germline gives CDR1 SGDLS, CDR2 YYNGEE. This CDR3 is built from 16 residues. The germline V and J ends were trimmed by 0 bases and 0 bases, with 9 bases remaining between them. DNA for the CDR3: TGTGCCAGCAGCGTAGACAACGGGGCGAACACCGGGGAGCTGTTTTTT. Its translation is CASSVDNGANTGELFF.

This clone was seen a handful of times. The chain employs TRBV14 and TRBJ2-7, with 9 bases lining up with TRBD1. The trim removed 3 bases at V and 3 bases at J, leaving 3 bases unmatched. Germline loops: CDR1 SGHDN, CDR2 FVKESK. The CDR3 covers 14 residues. CDR3 DNA sequence: TGTGCCAGCAGCCATACGACAGGGGGCTACGAGCAGTACTTC. Translating gives CASSHTTGGYEQYF.

The rearrangement links TRBV19 to TRBJ2-5; 7 positions agree with TRBD2. The junction had 6 bases not matched to a gene; V was cut back by 0 bases and J by 5 bases. The CDR3 covers 15 residues. Germline-derived CDR1 and CDR2 are LNHDA and SQIVND (reference sequence). The CDR3 DNA reads TGTGCCAGTAGTATAGATCACGGGGGGAGGGAGACCCAGTACTTC. Residues: CASSIDHGGRETQYF.

The chain has TRBV4-1 and TRBJ2-7, with unresolved D. The CDR3 contains 15 residues. The V end was cut by 0 bases, the J end by 1 base, with 10 bases between. Germline CDR1 is MGHRA and CDR2 is YSYEKL. The CDR3 DNA is TGCGCCAGCAGCCAAGATGAAATCGGTTCCTACGAGCAGTACTTC. Its translation is CASSQDEIGSYEQYF.

For the CDR3, the DNA is TGTGCCAGCAGCCGCGTCCCGGGACAGGATTCGAACACTGAAGCTTTCTTT. Encoded protein: CASSRVPGQDSNTEAFF. This chain uses TRBV5-4 with TRBJ1-1; 8 bases are shared with TRBD1. The V segment lost 4 bases and the J segment 1 base; nucleotides outside the gene matches: 12. CDR3 size: 17 residues. CDR1 is SGHNT, CDR2 YYREEE, per germline (reference sequence).

Concerning this clone itself: Germline and junction disagree at one end, which may indicate a read error. Here the CDR3 reads CASSYSIRTSGGSDTQYF. In DNA, the CDR3 is TGTGCCAGCAGCTACTCGATCCGGACTAGCGGGGGGTCAGATACGCAGTATTTT. This chain uses TRBV6-2 or TRBV6-3 with TRBJ2-3; 14 bases map to TRBD2. CDR3 length: 18 amino acids. Germline-derived CDR1 and CDR2 are MNHEY and SVGEGT.

This chain uses TRBV28 with TRBJ2-7, with D possibly being TRBD1 (6 bases). CDR3 size: 14 residues. The germline V and J ends were trimmed by 6 bases and 6 bases, with 18 bases remaining between them. Germline V gene data show CDR1 as MDHEN and CDR2 as SYDVKM. DNA of the CDR3: TGTGCCAGCAGGCCCACCCAACAGGGCAGCGAGCAGTACTTC. Encoded protein: CASRPTQQGSEQYF.

The chain uses TRBV4-3 and TRBJ2-2; D not resolved. Trimming stripped 0 bases from V and 4 bases from J, with 9 bases between. The CDR3 is 15 amino acids. The V gene's germline CDR1 is LGHNA and CDR2 YSLEER. Here the CDR3 DNA reads TGCGCCAGCAGCCAAGACCCTTTGAGCACCGGGGAGCTGTTTTTT. This encodes CASSQDPLSTGELFF.

V and J are TRBV10-3 and TRBJ2-7; weak D call: TRBD2 (6 bases). Germline V gene data show CDR1 as ENHRY and CDR2 as SYGVKD. The CDR3 runs 13 residues. V was clipped by 9 bases and J by 0 bases, with 12 bases between them. DNA of the CDR3: TGTGCCATATGGGACGGGAGCTCCTACGAGCAGTACTTC. Translation gives CAIWDGSSYEQYF.

This clone was picked up one time. The chain couples TRBV4-1 to TRBJ2-7, with TRBD1 matching over 9 bases. This CDR3 comprises 17 residues. V lost 4 bases and J lost 5; bases outside the gene matches: 15. CDR1 and CDR2 (germline): MGHRA, YSYEKL. CDR3 amino acids: CASSRESGTGYSDEQYF. The CDR3 DNA reads TGCGCCAGCAGCCGAGAATCCGGGACAGGGTATTCCGACGAGCAGTACTTC.

This chain joins TRBV3-1 (or the pseudogene TRBV3-2) and TRBJ1-3, with unresolved D. Germline CDR1 is LGHDT and CDR2 is YNNKEL (reference sequence). This CDR3 has 14 residues. The ends were cut back, 1 base at V and 7 bases at J, with 11 bases in the middle. Here the CDR3 reads CASSQALKLNTIYF. The CDR3 DNA reads TGTGCCAGCAGCCAAGCACTGAAGTTGAACACCATATATTTT.

V is TRBV6-5 and J is TRBJ2-1, with a weak D call TRBD2 (5 bases). The germline V gene has CDR1 MNHEY and CDR2 SVGAGI. The germline V and J ends were trimmed by 3 bases and 7 bases, with 16 bases remaining between them. The length of the CDR3 is 15 residues. CDR3 sequence reads: CASSYRWEPGNEQFF. Written as DNA, the CDR3 is TGTGCCAGCAGTTATAGGTGGGAGCCTGGGAATGAGCAGTTCTTC.